This T cell receptor (beta chain) was recovered during a study of cytomegalovirus exposure and HLA in healthy donors. The overall study: From HLA-typed donors, an early data release held tens of millions of unique TCRs.

Germline V gives CDR1 SGDLS, CDR2 YYNGEE. The CDR3 loop spans 14 amino acids. Trimming took off 3 bases at V and 1 base at J, with 9 bases between the two ends. Study-wide findings and caveats: There were reportedly fewer N-insertions in an Asian-associated ancestry cluster than the roughly 670-donor mean, in a later analysis.

In the PCR, 60 Vbeta and 13 Jbeta primers were used. The method was immunoSEQ multiplex PCR; TCRdb's version includes in-frame clones alone and lacks a portion of them. The sample records under 130,000 clones, about 83% being singletons. This clone was counted a few times. Its antigen is undetermined. The sequenced sample was PBMCs. The chain links TRBV9 to TRBJ2-3, with D perhaps matching TRBD2 (6 bases). The receptor's source is a female donor in good health and CMV-seropositive. CDR3 in amino acids: CASSAERGTDTQYF. The DNA for the CDR3 is TGTGCCAGCAGCGCAGAGCGGGGCACAGATACGCAGTATTTT.